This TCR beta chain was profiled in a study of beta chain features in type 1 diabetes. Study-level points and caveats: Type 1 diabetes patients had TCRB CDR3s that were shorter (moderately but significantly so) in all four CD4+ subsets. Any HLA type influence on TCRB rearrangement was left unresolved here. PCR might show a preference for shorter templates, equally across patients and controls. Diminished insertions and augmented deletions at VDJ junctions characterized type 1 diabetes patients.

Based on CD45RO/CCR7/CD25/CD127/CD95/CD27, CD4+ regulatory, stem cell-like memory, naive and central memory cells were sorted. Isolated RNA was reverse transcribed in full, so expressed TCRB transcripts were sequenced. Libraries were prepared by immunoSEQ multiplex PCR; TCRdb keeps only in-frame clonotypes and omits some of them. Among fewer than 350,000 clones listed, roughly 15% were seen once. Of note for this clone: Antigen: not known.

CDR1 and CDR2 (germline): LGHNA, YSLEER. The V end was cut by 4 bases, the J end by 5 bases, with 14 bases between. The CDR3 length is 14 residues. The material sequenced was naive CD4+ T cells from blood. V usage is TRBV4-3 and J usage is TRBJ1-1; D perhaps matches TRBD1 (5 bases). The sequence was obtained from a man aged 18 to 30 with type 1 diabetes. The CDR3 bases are TGCGCCAGCAGCCGCCGACGGGGGGAAACTGAAGCTTTCTTT. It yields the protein CASSRRRGETEAFF.